The 3 T cell receptor gamma chains presented below share a single source sample, sequenced in a study of gamma-delta T cells after stem cell transplantation. TCRdb re-analyzed the RT-PCR reads via CATT. The sample has approximately 1,300 gamma-chain clones, more than 50% seen once. Material: gamma-delta T cells. Receptors were obtained from a human donor. It is not recorded whose cells these are; they may come from a transplant donor.

This chain connects TRGV5 to TRGJ1 or TRGJ2. The J gene, not given by TCRdb, was assigned here from a germline match of the nucleotide sequence. This CDR3 contains 13 residues. The germline V gene encodes CDR1 VINAFY and CDR2 YDVSNSKD. V was clipped by 0 bases and J by 7 bases; unmatched bases: 6. The CDR3 DNA sequence: TGTGCCACCTGGGACAGGCTGAGGTATAAGAAACTCTTT. Translated: CATWDRLRYKKLF.

This clone was found a few times. CDR3 sequence: CATIQNNTTGWFKIF. For the CDR3, the DNA is TGTGCCACCATCCAAAATAATACCACTGGTTGGTTCAAGATATTT. The chain couples TRGV5 to TRGJP1. As TCRdb names no J gene, one was assigned here on the basis of a DNA match to germline. CDR1 VINAFY and CDR2 YDVSNSKD come from the germline V gene. This CDR3 region has 15 residues. With V trimmed by 9 bases and J by 0 bases, 10 bases remained unmatched.

The chain has TRGV5 and TRGJ1 or TRGJ2. TCRdb carries no J gene annotation; the J gene was assigned here by matching the DNA with germline. V shed 5 bases and J 3 bases; nucleotides not matched to a gene: 7. The CDR3 length is 13 residues. Germline-derived CDR1 and CDR2 are VINAFY and YDVSNSKD. CDR3: CATWAPSYYKKLF. In DNA form, the CDR3 reads TGTGCCACCTGGGCCCCTTCTTATTATAAGAAACTCTTT.